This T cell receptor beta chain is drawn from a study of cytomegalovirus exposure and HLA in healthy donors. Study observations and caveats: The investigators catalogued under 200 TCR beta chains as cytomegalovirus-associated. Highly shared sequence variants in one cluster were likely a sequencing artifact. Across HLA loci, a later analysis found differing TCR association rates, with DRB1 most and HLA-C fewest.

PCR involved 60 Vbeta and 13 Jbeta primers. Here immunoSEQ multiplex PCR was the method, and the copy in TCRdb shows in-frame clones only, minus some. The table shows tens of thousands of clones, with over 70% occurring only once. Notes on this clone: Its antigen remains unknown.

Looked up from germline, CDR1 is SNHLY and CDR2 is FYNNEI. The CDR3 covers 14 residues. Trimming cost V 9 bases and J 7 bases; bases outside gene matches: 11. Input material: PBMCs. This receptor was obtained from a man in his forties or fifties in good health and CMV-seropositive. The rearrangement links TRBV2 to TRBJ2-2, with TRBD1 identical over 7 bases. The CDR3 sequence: CASVTGQRGGELFF. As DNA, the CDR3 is TGTGCCAGTGTTACGGGACAGAGGGGCGGGGAGCTGTTTTTT.